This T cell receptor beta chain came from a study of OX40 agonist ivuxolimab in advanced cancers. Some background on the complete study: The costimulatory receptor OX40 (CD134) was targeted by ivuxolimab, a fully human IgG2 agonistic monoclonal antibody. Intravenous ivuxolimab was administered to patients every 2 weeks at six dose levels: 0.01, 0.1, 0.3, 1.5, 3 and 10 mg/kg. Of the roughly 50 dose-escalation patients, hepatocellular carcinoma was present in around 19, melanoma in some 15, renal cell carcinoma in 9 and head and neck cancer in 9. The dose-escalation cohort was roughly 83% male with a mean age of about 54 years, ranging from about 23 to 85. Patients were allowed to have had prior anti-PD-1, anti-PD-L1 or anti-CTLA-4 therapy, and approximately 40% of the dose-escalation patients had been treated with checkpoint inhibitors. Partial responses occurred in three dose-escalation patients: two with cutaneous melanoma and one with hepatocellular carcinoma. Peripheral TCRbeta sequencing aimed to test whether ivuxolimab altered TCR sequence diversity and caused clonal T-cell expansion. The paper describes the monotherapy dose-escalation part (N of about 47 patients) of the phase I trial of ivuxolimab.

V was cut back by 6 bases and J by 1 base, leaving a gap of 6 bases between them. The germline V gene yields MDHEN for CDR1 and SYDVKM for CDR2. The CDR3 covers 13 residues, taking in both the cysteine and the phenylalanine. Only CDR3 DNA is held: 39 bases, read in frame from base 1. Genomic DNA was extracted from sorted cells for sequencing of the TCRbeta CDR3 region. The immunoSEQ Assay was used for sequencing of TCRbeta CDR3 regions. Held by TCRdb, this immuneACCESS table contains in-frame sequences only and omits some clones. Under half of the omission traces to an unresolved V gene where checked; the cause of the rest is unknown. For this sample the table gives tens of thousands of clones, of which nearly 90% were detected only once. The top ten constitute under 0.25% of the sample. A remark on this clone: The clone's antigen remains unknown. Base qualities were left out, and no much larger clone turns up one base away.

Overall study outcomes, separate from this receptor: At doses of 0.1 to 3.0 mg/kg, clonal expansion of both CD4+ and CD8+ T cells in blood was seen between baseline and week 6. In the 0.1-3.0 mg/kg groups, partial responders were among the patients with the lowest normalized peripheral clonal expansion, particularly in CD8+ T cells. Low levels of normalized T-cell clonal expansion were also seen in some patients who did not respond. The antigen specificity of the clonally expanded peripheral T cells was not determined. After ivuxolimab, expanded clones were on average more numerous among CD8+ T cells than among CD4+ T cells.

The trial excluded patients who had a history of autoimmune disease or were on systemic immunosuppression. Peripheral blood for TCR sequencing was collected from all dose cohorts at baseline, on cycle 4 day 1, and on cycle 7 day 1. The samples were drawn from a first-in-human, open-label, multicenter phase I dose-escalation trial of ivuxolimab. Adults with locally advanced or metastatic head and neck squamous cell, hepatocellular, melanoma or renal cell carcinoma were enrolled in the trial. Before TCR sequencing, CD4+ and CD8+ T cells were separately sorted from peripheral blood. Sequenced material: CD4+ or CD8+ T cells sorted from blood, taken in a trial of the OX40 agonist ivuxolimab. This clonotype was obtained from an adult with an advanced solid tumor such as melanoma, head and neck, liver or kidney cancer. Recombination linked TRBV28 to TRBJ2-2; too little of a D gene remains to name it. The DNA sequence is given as TGTGCCAGCAGGACACGGAACACCGGGGAGCTGTTTTTT. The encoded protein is CASRTRNTGELFF.